Following are 22 T cell receptor beta chains from one sample sequenced in a study of blood T cell repertoires in COVID-19. TCRdb's copy holds only in-frame clones and misses some; the assay was immunoSEQ multiplex PCR. The sample includes tens of thousands of clones, about 82% of them seen just once. The sample was peripheral blood. These receptor sequences come from a woman of 80 years or more with active or convalescent COVID-19.

This clone appeared a few times. The chain has TRBV5-4 and TRBJ1-1; TRBD1 is a possible D gene (6 bases). CDR1 is SGHNT, CDR2 YYREEE, per germline (reference sequence). This CDR3 region has 13 residues. Trimming pared 2 bases from V and 6 bases from J, leaving 11 bases between. CDR3 in amino acids: CASSLQGTAEAFF. The CDR3 nucleotides are TGTGCCAGCAGCTTACAGGGTACCGCTGAAGCTTTCTTT.

The chain links TRBV18 to TRBJ1-1, with a weak D call TRBD1 (5 bases). CDR1 KGHSH and CDR2 LQKENI come from the germline V gene. The V and J ends lost 4 bases and 5 bases respectively, with 26 bases between them. This CDR3 spans 18 amino acids. DNA for the CDR3: TGTGCCAGCTCACGCCGGCCGGCCCTACAGGATTATGGGACTGAAGCTTTCTTT. Translating it yields CASSRRPALQDYGTEAFF.

This chain links TRBV9 with TRBJ2-2; 10 bases agree with TRBD1. From germline, CDR1 is SGDLS and CDR2 YYNGEE. Trimming cost V 0 bases and J 6 bases; bases outside gene matches: 5. CDR3 length equals 16 residues. The CDR3: CASSVGGQGRSGELFF. CDR3 bases: TGTGCCAGCAGCGTAGGGGGACAGGGGAGGTCCGGGGAGCTGTTTTTT.

The chain links TRBV19 to TRBJ2-3, with a weak D call TRBD1 (6 bases). Germline values: CDR1 LNHDA, CDR2 SQIVND (reference sequence). This CDR3 spans 17 amino acids. V lost 3 bases, J lost 0 bases, and 16 bases lay in between. This CDR3 is CASSMSGQQFSTDTQYF. The CDR3 DNA sequence: TGTGCCAGTAGTATGAGCGGACAGCAGTTTAGCACAGATACGCAGTATTTT.

This chain uses TRBV28 with TRBJ2-2; no definite D call. The V and J ends lost 6 bases and 5 bases respectively, with 13 bases between them. CDR3 length equals 14 residues. In germline, CDR1 is MDHEN, CDR2 SYDVKM. The CDR3 nucleotides are TGTGCCAGCAGCCCCCTACCCACTACCGGGGAGCTGTTTTTT. Its translation is CASSPLPTTGELFF.

The chain has TRBV7-2 and TRBJ2-7; 9 nucleotides agree with TRBD2. V gave up 2 bases and J gave up 7 bases; unmatched junction bases: 6. CDR1 is SGHTA and CDR2 is FQGNSA in the germline V gene. The length of the CDR3 is 14 residues. The CDR3 is CASSLWPSGIEQYF. The CDR3 DNA sequence: TGTGCCAGCAGCTTATGGCCTAGCGGGATTGAGCAGTACTTC.

The chain has TRBV11-2 and TRBJ2-1; TRBD2 matches at 7 bases. V gave up 5 bases and J gave up 6 bases; unmatched junction bases: 13. Germline V gene data show CDR1 as SGHAT and CDR2 as FQNNGV. The CDR3 is 16 amino acids. CDR3 loop: CASSHLWGLRTNEQFF. The CDR3 DNA reads as TGTGCCAGCAGCCATCTATGGGGACTAAGAACCAATGAGCAGTTCTTC. The variable domain in full, with the rest retrieved from reference TRBV11-2 and TRBJ2-1, is EAGVAQSPRYKIIEKRQSVAFWCNPISGHATLYWYQQILGQGPKLLIQFQNNGVVDDSQLPKDRFSAERLKGVDSTLKIQPAKLEDSAVYLCASSHLWGLRTNEQFFGPGTRLTVL.

V is TRBV5-1 and J is TRBJ2-3, with D possibly being TRBD2 (5 bases). Germline V gene sequence: CDR1 SGHRS, CDR2 YFSETQ. The CDR3 covers 14 residues. Trimming removed 3 bases from V and 2 bases from J, with 10 bases in between. The CDR3 DNA is TGCGCCAGCAGCTCCCGGACTTTCACAGATACGCAGTATTTT. Protein product: CASSSRTFTDTQYF.

The gene calls are TRBV28 and TRBJ1-6, with D possibly TRBD1 on 5 matching bases. The germline CDR1 and CDR2 sequences are MDHEN and SYDVKM. Trimming stripped 4 bases from V and 10 bases from J, with 11 bases between. The CDR3 covers 13 residues. The CDR3 region has the DNA TGTGCCAGCAGTTCGGGGGTTCGGTCACCCCTCCACTTT. It codes for CASSSGVRSPLHF.

The V and J genes are TRBV27 and TRBJ2-1, with D maybe TRBD2 (6 bases). The ends were cut back, 4 bases at V and 0 bases at J, with 13 bases in the middle. The CDR3 is 16 amino acids. Looked up from germline, CDR1 is MNHEY and CDR2 is SMNVEV (reference sequence). The CDR3 region is CASSWRLGSSYNEQFF. CDR3 nucleotides: TGTGCCAGCAGTTGGCGACTAGGGAGCTCCTACAATGAGCAGTTCTTC.

The V and J genes are TRBV29-1 and TRBJ1-2; TRBD1 matches at 10 bases. Germline CDR1 and CDR2: SQVTM and ANQGSEA. This CDR3 region has 12 residues. Trimming cost V 4 bases and J 6 bases; bases outside gene matches: 2. The CDR3 DNA sequence: TGCAGCGTTGGGGGACAGGGGCATGGCTACACCTTC. Translated, it gives CSVGGQGHGYTF.

V gene TRBV19 combines with J gene TRBJ2-7; D might be TRBD1 (6 bases). Trimming took 2 bases from V and 0 from J, leaving 8 bases between them. This CDR3 comprises 14 residues. Germline V lookup: CDR1 LNHDA, CDR2 SQIVND (reference sequence). The CDR3 DNA reads TGTGCCAGTAGTATATGGGACAACTCCTACGAGCAGTACTTC. As protein: CASSIWDNSYEQYF. Complete variable domain (other parts from reference TRBV19 and TRBJ2-7): DGGITQSPKYLFRKEGQNVTLSCEQNLNHDAMYWYRQDPGQGLRLIYYSQIVNDFQKGDIAEGYSVSREKKESFPLTVTSAQKNPTAFYLCASSIWDNSYEQYFGPGTRLTVT.

J is TRBJ2-2 and V is TRBV20-1; D call uncertain. V lost 1 base, J lost 7 bases, and 4 bases lay in between. The CDR3 has 11 amino acids. The germline CDR1 and CDR2 sequences are DFQATT and SNEGSKA (reference sequence). The CDR3 DNA reads TGCAGTGCTAGAGCCCTCGGGGAGCTGTTTTTT. Its protein product is CSARALGELFF.

The gene calls are TRBV4-1 and TRBJ2-3, with 7 bases lining up with TRBD1. J gave up 0 bases and V 4 bases, and 1 base lay outside the gene matches. The CDR3 is 14 amino acids. Per germline, CDR1 MGHRA and CDR2 YSYEKL. In nucleotides, the CDR3 is TGCGCCAGCAGCCCACAGGGGAGCACAGATACGCAGTATTTT. Translated, it gives CASSPQGSTDTQYF.

The rearrangement joins TRBV7-2 to TRBJ2-3; 8 bases agree with TRBD1. The V segment lost 5 bases and the J segment 5 bases; nucleotides outside the gene matches: 6. This CDR3 has 14 residues. Germline CDR1 reads SGHTA; CDR2 reads FQGNSA. The CDR3 is CASSGQGPIDTQYF. The CDR3 bases are TGTGCCAGCAGCGGACAGGGTCCGATAGATACGCAGTATTTT.

This sequence joins TRBV29-1 and TRBJ2-7, with a possible D match to TRBD1 (6 bases). Trimming removed 8 bases at V and 4 bases at J, with 15 bases between. This CDR3 is 12 amino acids long. Germline lookup yields CDR1 SQVTM and CDR2 ANQGSEA. The CDR3 loop is CSFAVQGYEQYF. In nucleotides, the CDR3 is TGCAGCTTCGCCGTACAGGGATACGAGCAGTACTTC.

The chain couples TRBV9 to TRBJ2-1; 13 bases fit TRBD2. The junction had 15 bases not matched to a gene; V was cut back by 4 bases and J by 5 bases. The CDR3 loop spans 19 amino acids. The V gene's germline CDR1 is SGDLS and CDR2 YYNGEE. The chain's CDR3 is CASSKLAGGIIYRDNEQFF. Written as DNA, the CDR3 is TGTGCCAGCAGCAAACTAGCGGGAGGGATAATATACAGGGACAATGAGCAGTTCTTC.

J is TRBJ1-5 and V is TRBV19; 8 positions agree with TRBD1. Per germline, CDR1 LNHDA and CDR2 SQIVND (reference sequence). Germline trimming cut 9 bases from V and 7 bases from J; bases unmatched to any gene: 8. The CDR3 has 13 residues. CDR3 loop: CASTPQGAQPQHF. CDR3 DNA sequence: TGTGCCAGCACCCCCCAGGGGGCACAGCCCCAGCATTTT.

V and J are TRBV3-1 (or the pseudogene TRBV3-2) and TRBJ2-5, with TRBD2 matching over 9 bases. The CDR3 contains 14 residues. Trimming took 5 bases from V and 7 from J; bases not matched to a gene: 8. The V gene's germline CDR1 is LGHDT and CDR2 YNNKEL (reference sequence). CDR3 coding DNA: TGTGCCAGCAGCTTGACTAGCGGTCCGGGGACCCAGTACTTC. It translates to CASSLTSGPGTQYF.

The chain couples TRBV28 to TRBJ1-2; 9 bases match TRBD1. Unmatched junction bases numbered 11, after V lost 10 bases and J lost 8 bases. The CDR3 spans 13 residues. Germline lookup yields CDR1 MDHEN and CDR2 SYDVKM. In DNA form, the CDR3 reads TGTGCCATCCCGGGACAGGGAGGGTGGGGCTACACCTTC. It encodes CAIPGQGGWGYTF.

DNA of the CDR3: TGCGCCAGCAGCTTGGCCCCCAGCGGGAGGCTCACCGGGGAGCTGTTTTTT. Its protein product is CASSLAPSGRLTGELFF. J is TRBJ2-2 and V is TRBV5-1, with 9 bases identical to TRBD2. This CDR3 spans 17 amino acids. The germline V gene has CDR1 SGHRS and CDR2 YFSETQ. With V trimmed by 0 bases and J by 4 bases, 7 bases remained unmatched. The variable domain in full, with the rest retrieved from reference TRBV5-1 and TRBJ2-2, is KAGVTQTPRYLIKTRGQQVTLSCSPISGHRSVSWYQQTPGQGLQFLFEYFSETQRNKGNFPGRFSGRQFSNSRSEMNVSTLELGDSALYLCASSLAPSGRLTGELFFGEGSRLTVL.

V is TRBV10-2 and J is TRBJ2-7; TRBD2 is a possible D gene (5 bases). The V gene lost 3 bases and the J gene lost 2 bases, with 14 bases spanning the gap. In germline, CDR1 is WSHSY, CDR2 SAAADI. This CDR3 is built from 15 residues. The CDR3: CASSEFRGPPYEQYF. In DNA, the CDR3 is TGCGCCAGCAGTGAATTCCGAGGGCCCCCCTACGAGCAGTACTTC.